These 8 T cell receptor beta chains were sequenced from one sample in a study of CD8 T cells in ankylosing spondylitis. TCRdb re-derived calls from the 5' RACE reads in MiXCR, one entry per CDR3 protein. In the table there are about 140,000 distinct CDR3 sequences, approximately 9.2% of which are singletons. Sequencing used synovial fluid, either unsorted or a sorted T cell fraction (not recorded which). Receptor source: a male donor with ankylosing spondylitis.

This clonotype was observed at least ten times. The chain uses TRBV5-1 and TRBJ1-1; 7 nucleotides line up with TRBD1. With 2 bases clipped from V and 8 bases from J, the junction kept 9 bases outside the gene matches. This CDR3 spans 14 amino acids. Germline V lookup: CDR1 SGHRS, CDR2 YFSETQ. The CDR3 reads CASSLSTGFGEAFF. In DNA form, the CDR3 reads TGCGCCAGCAGCTTATCGACAGGGTTTGGGGAAGCTTTCTTT. Full variable domain (rest looked up from reference TRBV5-1 and TRBJ1-1): KAGVTQTPRYLIKTRGQQVTLSCSPISGHRSVSWYQQTPGQGLQFLFEYFSETQRNKGNFPGRFSGRQFSNSRSEMNVSTLELGDSALYLCASSLSTGFGEAFFGQGTRLTVV.

This chain uses TRBV7-9 with TRBJ2-7; a possible D gene is TRBD1 (5 bases). CDR1 and CDR2 (germline): SEHNR, FQNEAQ (reference sequence). V shed 5 bases and J shed 3 bases, with 17 bases lying between them. CDR3 length: 15 amino acids. CDR3 nucleotides: TGTGCCAGCAGCCCCTGGACACAGATAGACTACGAGCAGTACTTC. It specifies CASSPWTQIDYEQYF.

The V call is TRBV7-3, the J call TRBJ2-3, with unresolved D. V lost 6 bases to trimming and J lost 0 bases, with 16 bases between them. Germline V CDR1 and CDR2: SGHTA, FQGTGA. The CDR3 has 16 residues. Written as DNA, the CDR3 is TGTGCCAGCAGTCCGATAAACAGCGCTAGCACAGATACGCAGTATTTT. It is translated as CASSPINSASTDTQYF.

This clonotype was counted at least ten times. This sequence joins TRBV24-1 and TRBJ2-1; 8 bases map to TRBD1. CDR1 and CDR2 from the germline V gene are KGHDR and SFDVKD. V shed 1 base, J shed 1 base, and the junction held 2 bases outside the gene matches. The CDR3 contains 16 residues. In DNA form, the CDR3 reads TGTGCCACCAGTGATTTCGGACAGGGTTCCTACAATGAGCAGTTCTTC. Protein product: CATSDFGQGSYNEQFF.

The V call is TRBV5-1, the J call TRBJ1-2, with D maybe TRBD1 (6 bases). CDR1 and CDR2 from the germline V gene are SGHRS and YFSETQ. V dropped 7 bases and J dropped 8 bases, with 18 bases sitting between them. The CDR3 has 13 amino acids. This chain's CDR3 is CASRFTGPEGYTF. The CDR3 region has the DNA TGCGCCAGCCGTTTTACAGGGCCCGAGGGCTACACCTTC. The whole variable domain, filled in from reference TRBV5-1 and TRBJ1-2, reads KAGVTQTPRYLIKTRGQQVTLSCSPISGHRSVSWYQQTPGQGLQFLFEYFSETQRNKGNFPGRFSGRQFSNSRSEMNVSTLELGDSALYLCASRFTGPEGYTFGSGTRLTVV.

This clonotype occurred many times. This chain uses TRBV5-1 with TRBJ1-2, with D possibly being TRBD1 (6 bases). In germline, CDR1 is SGHRS, CDR2 YFSETQ. The ends were cut back, 4 bases at V and 5 bases at J, with 12 bases in the middle. The CDR3 totals 13 residues. The CDR3 reads CASSPGQLYGYTF. In DNA, the CDR3 is TGCGCCAGCAGCCCCGGACAGCTGTATGGCTACACCTTC. Complete variable domain (other parts from reference TRBV5-1 and TRBJ1-2): KAGVTQTPRYLIKTRGQQVTLSCSPISGHRSVSWYQQTPGQGLQFLFEYFSETQRNKGNFPGRFSGRQFSNSRSEMNVSTLELGDSALYLCASSPGQLYGYTFGSGTRLTVV.

This clonotype was recorded many times. The chain recombines TRBV5-1 with TRBJ2-1, with a weak D call TRBD2 (6 bases). Germline CDR1 is SGHRS and CDR2 is YFSETQ. With 0 bases removed from V and 6 bases from J, the gap between germline ends came to 10 bases. This CDR3 is built from 14 residues. CDR3: CASSLAPGGNEQFF. CDR3 coding DNA: TGCGCCAGCAGCTTGGCCCCCGGGGGCAATGAGCAGTTCTTC.

This clonotype was found a few times. The chain recombines TRBV7-2 with TRBJ1-2; D unresolved. Trimming removed 8 bases at V and 8 bases at J, with 18 bases between. Germline assignment: CDR1 SGHTA and CDR2 FQGNSA. This CDR3 comprises 13 residues. The CDR3 nucleotides read TGTGCCAGCTCACTCGTCACATTAAGGGGCTACACCTTC. The encoded protein is CASSLVTLRGYTF.